The source of this T cell receptor (beta chain) is a study of blood T cell repertoires in COVID-19. Study summary: Acute-phase and convalescent COVID-19 samples originated in the United States, Italy and Spain. T cells, B-cell-depleted T cells, or PBMCs provided the cDNA or gDNA that served as material.

Original processing notes: Amplification with reference gene primers provided the estimates of nucleated cell counts. Repertoires were generated with immunoSEQ multiplex PCR, while TCRdb's copy carries only in-frame clones and drops some. The V and J calls and clone size come from that table; D and trimming were worked out from the DNA. The data show roughly 20,000 clones, with roughly nine tenths seen just once and about a quarter held by the top ten. Germline V lookup: CDR1 SGHNT, CDR2 YENEEA. V shed 6 bases and J shed 7 bases, with 10 bases lying between them. The CDR3 extends over 13 amino acids.

This receptor was obtained from a human donor with active COVID-19. The donor label of this sample is uncertain. The genes are TRBV11-3 and TRBJ1-6, with a tentative D call TRBD1 (6 bases). Material: peripheral blood. The CDR3 loop is CASRDSSNSPLHF. DNA for the CDR3: TGTGCCAGCAGGGACAGTTCGAATTCACCCCTCCACTTT.